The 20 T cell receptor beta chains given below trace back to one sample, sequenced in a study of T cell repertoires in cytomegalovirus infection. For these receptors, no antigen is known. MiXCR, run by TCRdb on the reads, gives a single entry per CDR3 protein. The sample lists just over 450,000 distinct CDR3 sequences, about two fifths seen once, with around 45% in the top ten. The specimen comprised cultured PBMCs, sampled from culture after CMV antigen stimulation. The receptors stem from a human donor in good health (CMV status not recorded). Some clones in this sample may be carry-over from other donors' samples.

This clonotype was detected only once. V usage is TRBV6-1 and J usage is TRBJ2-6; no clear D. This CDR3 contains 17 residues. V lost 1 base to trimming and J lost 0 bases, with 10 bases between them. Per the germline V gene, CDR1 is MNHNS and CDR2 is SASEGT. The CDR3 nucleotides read TGTGCCAGCAGTGAAGTGGGCATTATCTCTGGGGCCAACGTCCTGACTTTC. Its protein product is CASSEVGIISGANVLTF.

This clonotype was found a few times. The CDR3 nucleotides are TGTGCCAGCCCGGCCCAAGAGACCCAGTACTTC. Translating gives CASPAQETQYF. The V call is TRBV6-1, the J call TRBJ2-5; D remains unclear. CDR3 size: 11 residues. Germline values: CDR1 MNHNS, CDR2 SASEGT. Trimming took 8 bases from V and 1 from J, leaving 5 bases between them.

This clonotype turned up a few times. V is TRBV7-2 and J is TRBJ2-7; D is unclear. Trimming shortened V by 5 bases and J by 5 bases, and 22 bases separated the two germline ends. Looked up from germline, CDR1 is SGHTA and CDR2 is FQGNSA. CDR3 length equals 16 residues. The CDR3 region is CASSIVRVSLIDEQYF. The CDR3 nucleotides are TGTGCCAGCAGCATTGTCCGGGTATCTCTAATCGACGAGCAGTACTTC.

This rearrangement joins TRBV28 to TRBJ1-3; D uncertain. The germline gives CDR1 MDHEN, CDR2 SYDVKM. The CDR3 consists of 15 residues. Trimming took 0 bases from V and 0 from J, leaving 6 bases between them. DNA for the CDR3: TGTGCCAGCAGTTTATGGTTCGCCTCTGGAAACACCATATATTTT. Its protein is CASSLWFASGNTIYF.

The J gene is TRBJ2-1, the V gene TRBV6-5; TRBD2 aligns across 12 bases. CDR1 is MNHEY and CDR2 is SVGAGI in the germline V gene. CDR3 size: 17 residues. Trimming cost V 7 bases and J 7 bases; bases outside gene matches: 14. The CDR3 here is CASMTSGGRATPNEQFF. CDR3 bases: TGTGCCAGCATGACTAGCGGGGGTCGTGCGACACCGAATGAGCAGTTCTTC.

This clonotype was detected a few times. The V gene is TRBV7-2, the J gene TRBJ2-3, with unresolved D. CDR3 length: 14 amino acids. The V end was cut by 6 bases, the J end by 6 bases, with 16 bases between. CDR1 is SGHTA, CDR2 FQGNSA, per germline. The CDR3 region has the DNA TGTGCCAGCAGTCTAGGTGGTTTCTCCGATACGCAGTATTTT. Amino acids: CASSLGGFSDTQYF.

The CDR3 here is CASRPGVGYGYTF. The CDR3 coding sequence is TGTGCCAGCAGACCAGGGGTGGGCTATGGCTACACCTTC. The V gene is TRBV12-3 or TRBV12-4, the J gene TRBJ1-2; a possible D gene is TRBD1 (6 bases). The V end lost 6 bases, the J end lost 4 bases, and 12 bases lay between the germline ends. There are 13 residues in the CDR3.

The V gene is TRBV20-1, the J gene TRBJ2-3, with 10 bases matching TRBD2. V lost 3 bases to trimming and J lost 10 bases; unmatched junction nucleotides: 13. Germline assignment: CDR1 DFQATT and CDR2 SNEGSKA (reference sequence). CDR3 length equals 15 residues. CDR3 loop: CSASWRGLSGGAQYF. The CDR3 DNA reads TGCAGTGCTAGTTGGCGGGGGCTCAGCGGGGGGGCGCAGTATTTT.

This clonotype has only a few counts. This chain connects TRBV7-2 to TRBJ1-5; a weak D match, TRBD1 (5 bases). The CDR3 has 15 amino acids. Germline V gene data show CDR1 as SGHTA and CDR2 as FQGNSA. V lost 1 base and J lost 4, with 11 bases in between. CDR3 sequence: CASSLGQGFNQPQHF. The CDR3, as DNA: TGTGCCAGCAGCTTAGGGCAGGGATTTAATCAGCCCCAGCATTTT.

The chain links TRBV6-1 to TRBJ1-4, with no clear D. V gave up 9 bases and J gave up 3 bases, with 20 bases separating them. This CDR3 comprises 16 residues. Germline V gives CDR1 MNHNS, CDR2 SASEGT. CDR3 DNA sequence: TGTGCCAGAACCCTCTCGCCCCGTCGGGCTAATGAAAAACTGTTTTTT. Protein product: CARTLSPRRANEKLFF.

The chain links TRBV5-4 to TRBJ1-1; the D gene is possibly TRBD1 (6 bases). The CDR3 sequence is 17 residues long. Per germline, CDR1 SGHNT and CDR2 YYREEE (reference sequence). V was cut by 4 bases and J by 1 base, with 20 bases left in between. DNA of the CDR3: TGTGCCAGCAGCCGGGGGGGGGCAGGACTAAAGAACACTGAAGCTTTCTTT. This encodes CASSRGGAGLKNTEAFF.

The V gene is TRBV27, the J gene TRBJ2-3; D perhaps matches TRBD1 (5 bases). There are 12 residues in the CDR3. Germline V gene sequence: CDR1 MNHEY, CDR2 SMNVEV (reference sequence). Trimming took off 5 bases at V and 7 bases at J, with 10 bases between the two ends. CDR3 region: CASSQGSYTQYF. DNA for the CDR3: TGTGCCAGCAGTCAGGGCTCTTATACGCAGTATTTT.

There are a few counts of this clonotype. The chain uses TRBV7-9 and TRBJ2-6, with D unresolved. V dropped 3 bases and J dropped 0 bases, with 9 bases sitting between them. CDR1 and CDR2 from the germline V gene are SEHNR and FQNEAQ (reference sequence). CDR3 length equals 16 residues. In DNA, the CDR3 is TGTGCCAGCAGCTTCTCATATGGCTCTGGGGCCAACGTCCTGACTTTC. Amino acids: CASSFSYGSGANVLTF.

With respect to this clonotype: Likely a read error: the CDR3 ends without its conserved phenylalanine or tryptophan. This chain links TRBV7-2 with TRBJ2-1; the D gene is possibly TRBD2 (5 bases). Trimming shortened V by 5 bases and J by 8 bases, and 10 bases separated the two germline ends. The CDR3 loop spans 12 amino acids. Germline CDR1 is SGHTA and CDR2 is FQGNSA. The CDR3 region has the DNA TGTGCCAGCAGCGAATGGCGGGATGAGCAGTTCGTC. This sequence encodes CASSEWRDEQFV.

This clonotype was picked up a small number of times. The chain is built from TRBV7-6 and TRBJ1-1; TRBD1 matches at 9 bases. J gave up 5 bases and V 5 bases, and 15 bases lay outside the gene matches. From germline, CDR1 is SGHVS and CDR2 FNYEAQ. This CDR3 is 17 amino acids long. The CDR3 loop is CASSTRDREDTGTEAFF. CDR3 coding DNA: TGTGCCAGCAGCACCCGGGACAGGGAAGATACAGGAACTGAAGCTTTCTTT.

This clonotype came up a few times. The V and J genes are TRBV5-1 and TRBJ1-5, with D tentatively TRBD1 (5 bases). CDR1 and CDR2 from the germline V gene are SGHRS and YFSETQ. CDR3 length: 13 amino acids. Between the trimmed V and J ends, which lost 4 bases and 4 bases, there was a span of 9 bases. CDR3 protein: CASSGDGNQPQHF. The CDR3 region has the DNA TGCGCCAGCAGCGGGGACGGGAATCAGCCCCAGCATTTT. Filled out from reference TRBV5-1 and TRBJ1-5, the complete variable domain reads KAGVTQTPRYLIKTRGQQVTLSCSPISGHRSVSWYQQTPGQGLQFLFEYFSETQRNKGNFPGRFSGRQFSNSRSEMNVSTLELGDSALYLCASSGDGNQPQHFGDGTRLSIL.

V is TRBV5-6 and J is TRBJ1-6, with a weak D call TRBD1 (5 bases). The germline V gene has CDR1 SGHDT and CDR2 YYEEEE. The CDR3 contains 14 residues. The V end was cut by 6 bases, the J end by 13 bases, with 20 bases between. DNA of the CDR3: TGTGCCAGCACTTTGATTTCGACAGACCACCCCCTCCACTTT. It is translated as CASTLISTDHPLHF. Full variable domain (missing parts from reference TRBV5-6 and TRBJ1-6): DAGVTQSPTHLIKTRGQQVTLRCSPKSGHDTVSWYQQALGQGPQFIFQYYEEEERQRGNFPDRFSGHQFPNYSSELNVNALLLGDSALYLCASTLISTDHPLHFGNGTRLTVT.

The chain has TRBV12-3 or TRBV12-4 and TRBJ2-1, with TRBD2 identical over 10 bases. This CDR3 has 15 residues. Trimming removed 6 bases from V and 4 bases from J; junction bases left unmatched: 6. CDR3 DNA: TGTGCCAGCAGGGACCGGACTAGCGGATACAATGAGCAGTTCTTC. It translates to CASRDRTSGYNEQFF.

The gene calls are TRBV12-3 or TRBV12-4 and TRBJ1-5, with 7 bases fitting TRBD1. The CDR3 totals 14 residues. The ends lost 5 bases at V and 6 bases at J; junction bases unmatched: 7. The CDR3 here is CASSTRQGVQPQHF. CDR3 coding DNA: TGTGCCAGCAGTACCAGACAGGGTGTTCAGCCCCAGCATTTT.

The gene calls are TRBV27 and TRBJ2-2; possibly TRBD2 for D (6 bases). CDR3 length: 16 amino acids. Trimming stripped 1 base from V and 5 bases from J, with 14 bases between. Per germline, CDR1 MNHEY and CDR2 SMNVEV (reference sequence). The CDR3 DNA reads TGTGCCAGCAGTTTATATCCGGGAGTGGGTACCGGGGAGCTGTTTTTT. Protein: CASSLYPGVGTGELFF.